These 13 T cell receptor beta chains were all obtained from the same sample, sequenced in a study of blood T cells in healthy people across ages. Primers used in a second PCR of roughly 6 to 11 cycles were a sample-barcoded 5' primer and a J-beta primer mix. MiXCR was run by TCRdb on the 5' RACE reads, yielding one entry per CDR3 protein. The sample records 850,000 or so distinct CDR3 sequences, 29% being singletons. Sequenced: blood. Receptors originate from a woman of 80 years or more in good health.

The chain combines TRBV7-2 with TRBJ2-3; D is unclear. Between the trimmed V and J ends, which lost 3 bases and 4 bases, there was a span of 5 bases. The CDR3 has 12 amino acids. Germline V CDR1 and CDR2: SGHTA, FQGNSA. The CDR3 region is CASSFVPDTQYF. CDR3 nucleotide sequence: TGTGCCAGCAGCTTTGTCCCAGATACGCAGTATTTT. Combining the CDR3 with reference TRBV7-2 and TRBJ2-3 gives the whole variable domain GAGVSQSPSNKVTEKGKDVELRCDPISGHTALYWYRQSLGQGLEFLIYFQGNSAPDKSGLPSDRFSAERTGGSVSTLTIQRTQQEDSAVYLCASSFVPDTQYFGPGTRLTVL.

There are a few counts of this clonotype. This chain connects TRBV6-2 or TRBV6-3 to TRBJ2-7; D possibly corresponds to TRBD1 (6 bases). V gave up 2 bases and J gave up 2 bases, with 19 bases separating them. Germline-derived CDR1 and CDR2 are MNHEY and SVGEGT. The CDR3 sequence is 17 residues long. CDR3 DNA sequence: TGTGCCAGCAGTTACCCCCAAGGGACACCGGGGCCCTACGAGCAGTACTTC. Translation gives CASSYPQGTPGPYEQYF.

This clonotype was picked up many times. The chain couples TRBV7-9 to TRBJ2-3; 10 nucleotides align to TRBD2. Germline V lookup: CDR1 SEHNR, CDR2 FQNEAQ (reference sequence). This CDR3 is 16 amino acids long. V shed 0 bases, J shed 3 bases, and the junction held 3 bases outside the gene matches. This chain's CDR3 is CASSLALAGRTDTQYF. The CDR3 DNA sequence: TGTGCCAGCAGCTTAGCACTAGCGGGGAGAACAGATACGCAGTATTTT.

This clonotype was found a few times. The chain has TRBV19 and TRBJ2-1; D perhaps matches TRBD2 (5 bases). CDR1 and CDR2 (germline): LNHDA, SQIVND (reference sequence). The CDR3 totals 14 residues. V lost 1 base and J lost 6, with 10 bases in between. The CDR3 spells CASSIAGIRNEQFF. In nucleotides, the CDR3 is TGTGCCAGTAGTATAGCGGGGATTCGCAATGAGCAGTTCTTC. Using reference TRBV19 and TRBJ2-1 for the parts outside the CDR3, the full variable domain is DGGITQSPKYLFRKEGQNVTLSCEQNLNHDAMYWYRQDPGQGLRLIYYSQIVNDFQKGDIAEGYSVSREKKESFPLTVTSAQKNPTAFYLCASSIAGIRNEQFFGPGTRLTVL.

This clonotype has just a few counts. This chain connects TRBV6-2 or TRBV6-3 to TRBJ1-5; the D is unclear. This CDR3 comprises 15 residues. The germline CDR1 and CDR2 sequences are MNHEY and SVGEGT. V was shortened by 6 bases and J by 0 bases, with 12 bases between the two germline ends. CDR3 residues: CASRDGFDSNQPQHF. As DNA, the CDR3 is TGTGCCAGCAGGGACGGATTCGATAGCAATCAGCCCCAGCATTTT.

CDR3 in amino acids: CSAKPTDTQYF. CDR3 bases: TGCAGTGCGAAGCCCACAGATACGCAGTATTTT. The V call is TRBV20-1, the J call TRBJ2-3; D gene uncertain. Germline loops: CDR1 DFQATT, CDR2 SNEGSKA (reference sequence). CDR3 length equals 11 residues. Trimming removed 6 bases at V and 2 bases at J, with 6 bases between.

The gene calls are TRBV5-1 and TRBJ2-1; TRBD1 agrees at 8 bases. After removal of 5 bases from V and 9 bases from J, the junction contained 10 bases not matched to a gene. CDR1 SGHRS and CDR2 YFSETQ come from the germline V gene. This CDR3 has 14 amino acids. The CDR3 region has the DNA TGCGCCAGCAGTCTCCTGGACAGGGTGAGTGAGCAGTTCTTC. As protein: CASSLLDRVSEQFF.

The chain combines TRBV7-2 with TRBJ2-2, with D possibly being TRBD2 (7 bases). Trimming left V 8 bases short and J 6 bases short, with 16 bases between. This CDR3 has 14 amino acids. The germline gives CDR1 SGHTA, CDR2 FQGNSA. DNA of the CDR3: TGTGCCAGCGCCCGGTTCGGGGGGCCCGGGGAGCTGTTTTTT. This encodes CASARFGGPGELFF.

In its sample, this clonotype was seen many times. J is TRBJ2-3 and V is TRBV20-1; TRBD2 matches at 14 bases. The CDR3 totals 18 residues. V dropped 3 bases and J dropped 0; count of bases not matched to a gene: 8. CDR1 and CDR2 (germline): DFQATT, SNEGSKA (reference sequence). CDR3 nucleotide sequence: TGCAGTGCTAGGCCGGGACTAGCGGGGGCCACTAGCACAGATACGCAGTATTTT. It yields the protein CSARPGLAGATSTDTQYF.

The V call is TRBV11-2, the J call TRBJ2-3, with 7 positions matching TRBD2. Germline-derived CDR1 and CDR2 are SGHAT and FQNNGV. V lost 5 bases, J lost 7 bases, and 18 bases stayed unmatched. The CDR3 length is 17 residues. The CDR3 DNA follows: TGTGCCAGCAGCAACCGACCTACTAGCGAGGGAAAAAATACGCAGTATTTT. This encodes CASSNRPTSEGKNTQYF.

This clonotype was counted many times. This sequence may be a read error, since a much larger clone differs from it by one base. The chain uses TRBV5-1 and TRBJ2-3; TRBD2 agrees at 9 bases. Germline CDR1 reads SGHRS; CDR2 reads YFSETQ. V gave up 0 bases and J gave up 0 bases; unmatched junction bases: 8. There are 18 residues in the CDR3. This CDR3 is CASSLGTSEGPSTDTQYF. In DNA, the CDR3 is TGCGCCAGCAGCTTGGGGACTAGCGAGGGGCCGAGCACAGATACGCAGTATTTT.

Remarks on this clonotype: A much larger clone differs by one base, so this may be a read error. The rearrangement joins TRBV24-1 to TRBJ2-5, with 8 bases aligning to TRBD1. The CDR3 consists of 15 residues. V shed 7 bases and J 13 bases; nucleotides not matched to a gene: 19. The germline V gene encodes CDR1 KGHDR and CDR2 SFDVKD. The CDR3 DNA follows: TGTGCCACCAGCGATACGGGACAGGCGGTACCTGGACGGTACTTC. This gives the protein CATSDTGQAVPGRYF.

The rearrangement joins TRBV24-1 to TRBJ2-1; tentatively, D is TRBD1 (5 bases). The CDR3 length is 14 residues. CDR1 is KGHDR and CDR2 is SFDVKD in the germline V gene. The V and J ends lost 5 bases and 6 bases respectively, with 13 bases between them. CDR3 loop: CATSGPSGANEQFF. DNA for the CDR3: TGTGCCACCAGTGGACCCAGTGGGGCCAATGAGCAGTTCTTC.